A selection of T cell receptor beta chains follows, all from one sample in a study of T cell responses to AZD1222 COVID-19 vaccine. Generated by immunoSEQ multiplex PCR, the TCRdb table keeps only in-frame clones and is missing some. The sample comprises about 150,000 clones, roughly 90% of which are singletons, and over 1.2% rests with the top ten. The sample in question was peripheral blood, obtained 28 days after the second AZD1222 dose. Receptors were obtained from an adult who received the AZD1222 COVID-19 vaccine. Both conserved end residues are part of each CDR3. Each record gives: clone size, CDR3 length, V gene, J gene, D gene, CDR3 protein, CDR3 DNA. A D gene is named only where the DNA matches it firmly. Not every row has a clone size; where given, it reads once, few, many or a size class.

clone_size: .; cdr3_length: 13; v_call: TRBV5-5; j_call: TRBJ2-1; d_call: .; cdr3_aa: CASIEILGSEQFF; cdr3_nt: TGTGCCAGCATCGAAATACTAGGTAGTGAGCAGTTCTTC
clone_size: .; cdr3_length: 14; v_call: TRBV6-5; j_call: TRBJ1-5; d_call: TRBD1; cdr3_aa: CATWDRAGNQPQHF; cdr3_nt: TGTGCCACCTGGGACAGGGCCGGCAATCAGCCCCAGCATTTT
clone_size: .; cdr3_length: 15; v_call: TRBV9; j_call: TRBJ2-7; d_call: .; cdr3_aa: CASSVGGGGAYEQYF; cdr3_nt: TGTGCCAGCAGCGTAGGGGGAGGGGGAGCCTACGAGCAGTACTTC
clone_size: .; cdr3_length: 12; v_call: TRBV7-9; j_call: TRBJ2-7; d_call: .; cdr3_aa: CASRSLNYEQYF; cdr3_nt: TGTGCCAGCAGGAGCCTCAACTACGAGCAGTACTTC
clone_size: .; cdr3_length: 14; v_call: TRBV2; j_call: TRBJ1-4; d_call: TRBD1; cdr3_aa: CASSRQGTNEKLFF; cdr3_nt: TGTGCCAGCAGCCGACAGGGAACTAATGAAAAACTGTTTTTT
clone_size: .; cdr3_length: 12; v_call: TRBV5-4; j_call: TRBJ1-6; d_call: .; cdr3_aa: CASSPRDSPLHF; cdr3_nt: TGTGCCAGCAGCCCACGGGATTCACCCCTCCACTTT
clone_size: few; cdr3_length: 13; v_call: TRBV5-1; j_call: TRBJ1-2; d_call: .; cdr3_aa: CASSLSDNNGYTF; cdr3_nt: TGCGCCAGCAGCTTGTCGGACAATAACGGCTACACCTTC
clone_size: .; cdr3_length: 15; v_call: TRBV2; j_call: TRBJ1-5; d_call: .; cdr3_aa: CASRTGGSSNQPQHF; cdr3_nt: TGTGCCAGCAGGACGGGGGGTTCAAGCAATCAGCCCCAGCATTTT
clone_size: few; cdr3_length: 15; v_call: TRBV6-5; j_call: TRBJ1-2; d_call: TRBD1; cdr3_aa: CASSYSGGGDYGYTF; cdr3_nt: TGTGCCAGCAGTTACTCAGGAGGGGGCGACTATGGCTACACCTTC
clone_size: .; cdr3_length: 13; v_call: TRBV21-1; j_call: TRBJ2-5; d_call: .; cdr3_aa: CASRGGQQETQYF; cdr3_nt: TGTGCCAGCAGGGGGGGACAGCAAGAGACCCAGTACTTC
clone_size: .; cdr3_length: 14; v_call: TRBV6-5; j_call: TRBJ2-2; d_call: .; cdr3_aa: CASSYFPYTGELFF; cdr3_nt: TGTGCCAGCAGTTACTTTCCCTACACCGGGGAGCTGTTTTTT
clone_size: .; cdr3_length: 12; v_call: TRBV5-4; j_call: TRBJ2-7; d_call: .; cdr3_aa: CASSLNSYEQYF; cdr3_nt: TGTGCCAGCAGCTTGAACAGCTACGAGCAGTACTTC
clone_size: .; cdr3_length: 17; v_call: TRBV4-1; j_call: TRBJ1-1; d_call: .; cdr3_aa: CASSQVSGVGLNTEAFF; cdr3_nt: TGCGCCAGCAGCCAAGTGTCCGGGGTAGGTCTGAACACTGAAGCTTTCTTT
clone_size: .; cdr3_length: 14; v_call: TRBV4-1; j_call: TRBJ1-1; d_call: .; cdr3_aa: CASSQVQRDTEAFF; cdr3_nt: TGCGCCAGCAGCCAAGTACAGAGGGACACTGAAGCTTTCTTT
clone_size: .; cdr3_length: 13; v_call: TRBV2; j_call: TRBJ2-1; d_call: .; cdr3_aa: CASSVSPFVEQFF; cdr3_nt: TGTGCCAGCAGTGTAAGCCCCTTCGTCGAGCAGTTCTTC
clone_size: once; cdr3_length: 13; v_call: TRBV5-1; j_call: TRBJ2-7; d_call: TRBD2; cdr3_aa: CASSYSGNYEQYF; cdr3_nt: TGCGCCAGCAGCTATAGCGGGAACTACGAGCAGTACTTC
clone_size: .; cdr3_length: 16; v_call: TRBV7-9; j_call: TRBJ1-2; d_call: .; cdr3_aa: CASSLRAFLVGSGYTF; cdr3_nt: TGTGCCAGCAGCTTACGGGCCTTCCTGGTCGGCAGTGGCTACACCTTC
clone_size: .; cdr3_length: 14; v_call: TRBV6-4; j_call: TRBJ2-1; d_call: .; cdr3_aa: CASSDFVGDNEQFF; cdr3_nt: TGTGCCAGCAGTGACTTCGTCGGCGACAATGAGCAGTTCTTC
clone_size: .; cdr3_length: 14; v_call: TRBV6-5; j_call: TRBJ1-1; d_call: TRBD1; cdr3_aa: CASSIRQGRNEAFF; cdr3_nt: TGTGCCAGCAGTATTCGACAGGGAAGAAATGAAGCTTTCTTT
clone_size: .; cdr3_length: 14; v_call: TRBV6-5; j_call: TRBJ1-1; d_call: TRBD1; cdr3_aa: CASTRDRGDTEAFF; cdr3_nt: TGTGCCAGCACCCGGGACAGGGGGGATACTGAAGCTTTCTTT
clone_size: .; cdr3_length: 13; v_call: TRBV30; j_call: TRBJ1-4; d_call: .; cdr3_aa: CAWRRGINEKLFF; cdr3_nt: TGTGCCTGGAGGAGAGGGATTAATGAAAAACTGTTTTTT
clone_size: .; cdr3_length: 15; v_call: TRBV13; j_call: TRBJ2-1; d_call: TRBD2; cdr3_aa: CASSLEASGVNEQFF; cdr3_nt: TGTGCCAGCAGCTTAGAGGCTAGCGGGGTCAATGAGCAGTTCTTC
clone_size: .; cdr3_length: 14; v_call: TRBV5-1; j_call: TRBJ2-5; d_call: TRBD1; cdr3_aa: CASSLQGQGETQYF; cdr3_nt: TGCGCCAGCAGCTTACAGGGGCAGGGAGAGACCCAGTACTTC
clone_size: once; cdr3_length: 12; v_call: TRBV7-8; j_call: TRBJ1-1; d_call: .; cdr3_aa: CASSLGAGGAFF; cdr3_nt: TGTGCCAGCAGCTTAGGTGCGGGGGGAGCTTTCTTT
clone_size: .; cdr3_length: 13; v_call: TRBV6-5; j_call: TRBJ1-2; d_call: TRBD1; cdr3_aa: CATKSRGRPGYTF; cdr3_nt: TGTGCCACGAAGTCCAGGGGGCGGCCTGGCTACACCTTC
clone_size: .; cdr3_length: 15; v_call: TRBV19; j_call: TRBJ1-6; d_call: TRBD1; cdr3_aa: CASRNAGTGESPLHF; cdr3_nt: TGTGCCAGTAGGAATGCCGGGACAGGGGAATCACCCCTCCACTTT
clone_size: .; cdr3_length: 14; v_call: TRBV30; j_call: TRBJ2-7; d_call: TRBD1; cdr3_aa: CAWSDDRAGYEQYF; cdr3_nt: TGTGCCTGGAGTGATGACAGGGCGGGCTACGAGCAGTACTTC
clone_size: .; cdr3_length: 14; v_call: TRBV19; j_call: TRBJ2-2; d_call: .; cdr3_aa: CASSSPGNTGELFF; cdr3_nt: TGTGCCAGTAGTTCTCCAGGGAACACCGGGGAGCTGTTTTTT
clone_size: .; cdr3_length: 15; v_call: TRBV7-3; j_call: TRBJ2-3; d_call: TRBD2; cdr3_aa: CASSALAGGVDTQYF; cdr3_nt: TGTGCCAGCAGCGCTTTGGCGGGAGGGGTAGATACGCAGTATTTT
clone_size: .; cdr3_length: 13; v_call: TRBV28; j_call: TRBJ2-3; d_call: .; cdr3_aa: CASSGTLADTQYF; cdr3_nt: TGTGCCAGCAGTGGGACATTAGCAGATACGCAGTATTTT
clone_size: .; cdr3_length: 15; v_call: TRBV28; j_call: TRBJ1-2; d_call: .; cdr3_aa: CASSLGRVGVYGYTF; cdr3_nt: TGTGCCAGCAGTTTAGGCAGGGTCGGGGTCTATGGCTACACCTTC
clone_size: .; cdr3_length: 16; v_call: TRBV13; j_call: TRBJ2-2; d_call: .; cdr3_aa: CASSSELATNTGELFF; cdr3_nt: TGTGCCAGCAGCTCGGAACTAGCTACGAACACCGGGGAGCTGTTTTTT
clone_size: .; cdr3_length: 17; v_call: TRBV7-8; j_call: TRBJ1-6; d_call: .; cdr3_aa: CASSLGVGADYNSPLHF; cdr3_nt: TGTGCCAGCAGCTTAGGAGTCGGGGCTGATTATAATTCACCCCTCCACTTT
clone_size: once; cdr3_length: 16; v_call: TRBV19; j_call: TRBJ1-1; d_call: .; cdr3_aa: CASSKGHATANTEAFF; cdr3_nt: TGTGCCAGTAGTAAGGGTCATGCGACAGCGAACACTGAAGCTTTCTTT
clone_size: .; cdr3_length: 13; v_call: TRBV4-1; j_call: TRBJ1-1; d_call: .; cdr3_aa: CASSHVVNTEAFF; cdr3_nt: TGCGCCAGCTCGCATGTTGTGAACACTGAAGCTTTCTTT
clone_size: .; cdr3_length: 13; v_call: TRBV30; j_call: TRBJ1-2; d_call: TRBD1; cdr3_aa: CAWISARGQGYTF; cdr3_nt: TGTGCCTGGATCTCTGCCAGGGGGCAGGGCTACACCTTC
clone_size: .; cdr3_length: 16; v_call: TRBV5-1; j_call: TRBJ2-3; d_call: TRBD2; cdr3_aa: CASSLGTSGHTDTQYF; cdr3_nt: TGCGCCAGCAGCTTGGGGACTAGCGGACACACAGATACGCAGTATTTT
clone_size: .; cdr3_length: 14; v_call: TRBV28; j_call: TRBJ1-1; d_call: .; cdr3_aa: CASRIGGPNTEAFF; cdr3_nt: TGTGCCAGCAGGATAGGGGGACCGAACACTGAAGCTTTCTTT
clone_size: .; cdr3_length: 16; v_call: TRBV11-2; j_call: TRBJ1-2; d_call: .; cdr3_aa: CASSYPGTPLSYGYTF; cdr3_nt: TGTGCCAGCAGCTACCCGGGAACACCTCTAAGTTATGGCTACACCTTC
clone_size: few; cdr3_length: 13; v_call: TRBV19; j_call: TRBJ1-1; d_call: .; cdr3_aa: CASSIFVQGEAFF; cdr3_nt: TGTGCCAGTAGTATATTTGTTCAGGGTGAAGCTTTCTTT
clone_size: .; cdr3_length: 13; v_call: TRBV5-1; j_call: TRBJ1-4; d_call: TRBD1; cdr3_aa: CASTRGPNEKLFF; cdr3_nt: TGCGCCAGCACTAGGGGGCCTAATGAAAAACTGTTTTTT
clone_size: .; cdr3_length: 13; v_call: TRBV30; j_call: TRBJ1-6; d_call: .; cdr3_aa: CAWSENPGSPLHF; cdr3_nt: TGTGCCTGGAGTGAGAATCCGGGTTCACCCCTCCACTTT